Presented here are 10 T cell receptor beta chains from one specimen sequenced in a study of cytomegalovirus exposure and HLA in healthy donors. PCR employed 60 Vbeta and 13 Jbeta primers. The table came from immunoSEQ multiplex PCR; TCRdb's copy has only in-frame clones and leaves some out. The data show over 110,000 clones, approximately 80% seen once. The sample consisted of PBMCs. The receptor source for this set is a male donor in good health and CMV-seronegative.

V gene TRBV28 combines with J gene TRBJ1-1; a possible D gene is TRBD1 (5 bases). This CDR3 is 14 amino acids long. Trimming took 3 bases from V and 7 from J, leaving 15 bases between them. The germline gives CDR1 MDHEN, CDR2 SYDVKM. CDR3 protein: CASSLGHNLLEAFF. CDR3 in DNA: TGTGCCAGCAGTTTGGGGCATAACCTCCTTGAAGCTTTCTTT.

The V call is TRBV12-5, the J call TRBJ2-5; D might be TRBD2 (6 bases). Germline CDR1 reads LGHNT; CDR2 reads FRNRAP. This CDR3 region has 15 residues. V lost 0 bases and J 2 bases, leaving 10 bases between the germline ends. The DNA for the CDR3 is TGTGCTAGTGGTTTGGTACTCGGGACTCAAGAGACCCAGTACTTC. Translating it yields CASGLVLGTQETQYF.

The chain joins TRBV28 to TRBJ2-3; 9 bases match TRBD2. The germline V gene has CDR1 MDHEN and CDR2 SYDVKM. The CDR3 has 16 residues. V shed 6 bases and J 1 base; nucleotides not matched to a gene: 8. The CDR3 protein is CASSSSIAGGTDTQYF. In DNA form, the CDR3 reads TGTGCCAGCAGCTCCTCGATAGCGGGAGGCACAGATACGCAGTATTTT. The variable domain in full, completed from reference TRBV28 and TRBJ2-3, reads DVKVTQSSRYLVKRTGEKVFLECVQDMDHENMFWYRQDPGLGLRLIYFSYDVKMKEKGDIPEGYSVSREKKERFSLILESASTNQTSMYLCASSSSIAGGTDTQYFGPGTRLTVL.

CDR3 nucleotides: TGTGCCAGCAGGGGACTAGCGGGAGAAAATTACGAGCAGTACTTC. Translated: CASRGLAGENYEQYF. The chain links TRBV6-1 to TRBJ2-7; 14 bases align to TRBD2. CDR3 length: 15 amino acids. Per germline, CDR1 MNHNS and CDR2 SASEGT. V was clipped by 6 bases and J by 4 bases; unmatched bases: 5.

The rearrangement uses TRBV27 and TRBJ1-3; D remains ambiguous. CDR3 length: 13 amino acids. Germline CDR1 and CDR2: MNHEY and SMNVEV (reference sequence). Trimming took 4 bases from V and 7 from J, leaving 11 bases between them. CDR3 nucleotides: TGTGCCAGCAGTTACGGGAGTGGTAACACCATATATTTT. Amino acid sequence: CASSYGSGNTIYF.

The rearrangement joins TRBV4-1 to TRBJ2-7; D might be TRBD2 (6 bases). Trimming removed 5 bases from V and 0 bases from J, with 11 bases in between. This CDR3 has 14 amino acids. Germline V gene lookup returns CDR1 MGHRA and CDR2 YSYEKL. The CDR3 spells CASSLGTHSYEQYF. DNA of the CDR3: TGCGCCAGCAGCTTGGGGACTCACTCCTACGAGCAGTACTTC.

This chain uses TRBV29-1 with TRBJ1-2; 9 bases match TRBD1. The junction had 6 bases not matched to a gene; V was cut back by 4 bases and J by 6 bases. The CDR3 consists of 13 residues. Germline CDR1 SQVTM, CDR2 ANQGSEA. CDR3 nucleotides: TGCAGCGTTGGTCTTGGGACAGGGCATGGCTACACCTTC. It yields the protein CSVGLGTGHGYTF.

The chain carries TRBV7-8 and TRBJ2-2; 7 nucleotides align to TRBD1. V was clipped by 6 bases and J by 6 bases; unmatched bases: 7. The CDR3 runs 14 residues. Looked up from germline, CDR1 is SGHVS and CDR2 is FQNEAQ. The CDR3 nucleotides are TGTGCCAGCAGTTCCTGGACAGGTCCCGGGGAGCTGTTTTTT. Translating gives CASSSWTGPGELFF.

To note about this clone: The junction departs from the called germline gene at one end, perhaps through a read error. Other DNA variants within this sample encode the same CDR3. V is TRBV11-3 and J is TRBJ1-1, with a possible D match to TRBD1 (6 bases). The CDR3 totals 15 residues. From germline, CDR1 is SGHNT and CDR2 YENEEA. The CDR3 loop is CASSINGGPNTEAFF. The CDR3 DNA is TGTGCCAGCAGCATAAACGGGGGGCCGAACACTGAGGCTTTCTTT.

The chain links TRBV6-1 to TRBJ2-3; the match to TRBD2 covers 8 bases. Trimming at V came to 3 bases and at J to 1 base, leaving 6 bases not matched to a gene. From germline, CDR1 is MNHNS and CDR2 SASEGT. The CDR3 sequence is 16 residues long. CDR3 bases: TGTGCCAGCAGTGACGAGGCGGGAGGTGGCACAGATACGCAGTATTTT. Its translation is CASSDEAGGGTDTQYF.